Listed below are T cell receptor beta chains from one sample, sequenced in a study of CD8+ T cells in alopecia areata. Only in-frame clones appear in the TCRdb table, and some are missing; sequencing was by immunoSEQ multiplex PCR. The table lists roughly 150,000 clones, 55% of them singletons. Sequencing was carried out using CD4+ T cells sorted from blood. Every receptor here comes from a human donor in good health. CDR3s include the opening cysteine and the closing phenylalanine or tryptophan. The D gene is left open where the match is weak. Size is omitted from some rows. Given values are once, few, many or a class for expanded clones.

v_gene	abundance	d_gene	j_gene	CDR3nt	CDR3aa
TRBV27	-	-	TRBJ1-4	TGTGCCAGCAGTCCCAACCTCCCTGGACAGAATGAAAAACTGTTTTTT	CASSPNLPGQNEKLFF
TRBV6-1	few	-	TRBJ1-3	TGTGCCAGCAACGAGGTATCTGGAAACACCATATATTTT	CASNEVSGNTIYF
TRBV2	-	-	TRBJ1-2	TGTGCCAGCAGGCCAGGCTACACCTTC	CASRPGYTF
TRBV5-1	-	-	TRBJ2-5	TGCGCCAGCAGCCCCGCTAGAGGGGTCGTCGAGACCCAGTACTTC	CASSPARGVVETQYF
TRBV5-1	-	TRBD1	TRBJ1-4	TGCGCCAGCAGCACCGGGACAGGAAATGAAAAACTGTTTTTT	CASSTGTGNEKLFF
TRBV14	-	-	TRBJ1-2	TGTGCCAGCAGCCAAGGGGAGGGTATAAACTATGGCTACACCTTC	CASSQGEGINYGYTF
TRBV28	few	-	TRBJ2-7	TGTGCCTGCCAGGGCAGGGATGGTTACGAGCAGTACTTC	CACQGRDGYEQYF
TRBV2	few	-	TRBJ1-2	TGTGCCAGCGGACAATCCGAGGGAGGCTACACCTTC	CASGQSEGGYTF
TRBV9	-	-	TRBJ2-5	TGTGCCAGCAGCGCATTTAGCGGTCCGGGGAAGACCCAGTACTTC	CASSAFSGPGKTQYF
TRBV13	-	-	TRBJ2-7	TGTGCCAGCAGCTTAGTGAGGGGAGCCTACTACGAGCAGTACTTC	CASSLVRGAYYEQYF
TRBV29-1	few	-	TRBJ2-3	TGCAGCGCCCCCCGGAGCACAGATACGCAGTATTTT	CSAPRSTDTQYF
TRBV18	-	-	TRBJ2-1	TGTGCCAGCTCACCGGGGCGGAGGGGAGGAGATGAGCAGTTCTTC	CASSPGRRGGDEQFF
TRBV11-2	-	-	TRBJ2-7	TGTGCCAGCAGCTTAGTTGGGCCAAGCTCCTACGAGCAGTACTTC	CASSLVGPSSYEQYF
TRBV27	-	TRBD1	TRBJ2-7	TGTGCCAGCAGTTTCTCCCTGGACAGGGGGTCGACCTACGAGCAGTACTTC	CASSFSLDRGSTYEQYF
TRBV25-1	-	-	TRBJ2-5	TGTGCCAGCAGTGAGCACAGGGCCCAAGAGACCCAGTACTTC	CASSEHRAQETQYF
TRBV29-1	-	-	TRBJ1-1	TGCAGCGTTGTGGTGGGGGCGAAGACTGAAGCTTTCTTT	CSVVVGAKTEAFF
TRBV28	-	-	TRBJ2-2	TGTGCCAGCACAGGAGGCGCCACCGGGGAGCTGTTTTTT	CASTGGATGELFF
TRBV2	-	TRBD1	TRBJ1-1	TGTGCCAGCCGAGGGGACAGCCGCACTATGAACACTGAAGCTTTCTTT	CASRGDSRTMNTEAFF
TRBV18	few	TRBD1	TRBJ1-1	TGTGCCAGCTCACCGGGACAGGTGGGTGAAGCTTTCTTT	CASSPGQVGEAFF
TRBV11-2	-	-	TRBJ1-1	TGTGCCAGCAGCTTAGATGGTGCCGGGGGGACTGAAGCTTTCTTT	CASSLDGAGGTEAFF
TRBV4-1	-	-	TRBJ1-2	TGCGCCAGCAGCCAGACCAACGCAGGGGCCACCTATGGCTACACCTTC	CASSQTNAGATYGYTF
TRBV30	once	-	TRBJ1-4	TGTGCCTGGAGTGTACGACGTGATGAAAAACTGTTTTTT	CAWSVRRDEKLFF
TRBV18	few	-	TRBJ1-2	TGTGCCAGCTCACCTACGGATGCAGGGCTGAATGGCTACACCTTC	CASSPTDAGLNGYTF
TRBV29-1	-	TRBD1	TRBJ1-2	TGCAGCGGGGGGGACAGGGCTGCGGGTGGCTACACCTTC	CSGGDRAAGGYTF